Following are 25 T cell receptor beta chains from one sample sequenced in a study of T-cell reconstitution after alpha-beta-depleted transplantation in children. Researchers prepared the TCRbeta library using unique molecular identifiers, the study reports. TCRdb reprocessed the PCR reads via MiXCR and lists one record per CDR3 protein. The sample includes 90,000 to 150,000 distinct CDR3 sequences, more than 20% of them seen just once. The specimen comprised PBMCs, mostly from graft donor cells, sampled 180 days after TCRalphabeta/CD19-depleted stem cell transplant. These receptors were taken from a male patient between 2 and 10 years old who had a stem cell transplant for chronic granulomatous disease, so the T cells may come from the graft donor.

The rearrangement uses TRBV29-1 and TRBJ2-3; 8 nucleotides line up with TRBD2. The CDR3 runs to 13 residues. Germline CDR1 and CDR2: SQVTM and ANQGSEA. The CDR3 DNA follows: TGCAGTATAACCGGGACTAGTACGGATACGCAGTATTTT. It yields the protein CSITGTSTDTQYF.

There are a few counts of this clonotype. V usage is TRBV20-1 and J usage is TRBJ2-5; 8 nucleotides align to TRBD1. Germline V gene data show CDR1 as DFQATT and CDR2 as SNEGSKA (reference sequence). CDR3 size: 14 residues. J was trimmed by 4 bases and V by 5 bases; bases with no gene match: 9. Here the CDR3 reads CSAYSRGRRETQYF. The CDR3 coding sequence is TGCAGTGCTTACAGCAGGGGGCGGCGAGAGACCCAGTACTTC.

In this sample, this clonotype turned up a few times. The genes are TRBV29-1 and TRBJ2-1; D perhaps matches TRBD1 (5 bases). This CDR3 is 12 amino acids long. Germline V gene data show CDR1 as SQVTM and CDR2 as ANQGSEA. Trimming stripped 6 bases from V and 4 bases from J, with 10 bases between. The CDR3 bases are TGCAGCGTCCAGGGTGGGTACAATGAGCAGTTCTTC. Residues: CSVQGGYNEQFF.

This clonotype was counted only a few times. The CDR3 is CAISDPTSGVTDTQYF. The CDR3 DNA sequence: TGTGCCATCAGTGACCCAACTAGCGGGGTCACAGATACGCAGTATTTT. The chain uses TRBV10-3 and TRBJ2-3; 10 bases align to TRBD2. Trimming took 3 bases from V and 2 from J; bases not matched to a gene: 5. The germline CDR1 and CDR2 sequences are ENHRY and SYGVKD. The CDR3 spans 16 residues.

The CDR3 is CSASPTGSNQPQHF. In DNA, the CDR3 is TGCAGTGCTAGTCCCACAGGGAGCAATCAGCCCCAGCATTTT. The genes are TRBV20-1 and TRBJ1-5; possible D gene TRBD1, 6 bases. With 3 bases removed from V and 1 base from J, the gap between germline ends came to 10 bases. Germline V lookup: CDR1 DFQATT, CDR2 SNEGSKA (reference sequence). CDR3 length equals 14 residues.

This clonotype was seen ten or more times. The CDR3 nucleotides read TGTGCCAGCTCACCCGCGGACCGGGTTCGGGATGAAAAACTGTTTTTT. This sequence encodes CASSPADRVRDEKLFF. The gene calls are TRBV18 and TRBJ1-4; D is unclear. Trimming cost V 3 bases and J 6 bases, with 17 bases left between them. The CDR3 totals 16 residues. The V gene's germline CDR1 is KGHSH and CDR2 LQKENI.

Details on this clonotype: At one end the junction does not follow the germline gene, possibly because of a read error. V gene TRBV5-3 combines with J gene TRBJ2-1; D is perhaps TRBD2 (6 bases). TRBV5-3 is labeled an ORF, and its function is uncertain. This CDR3 has 15 amino acids. CDR3 sequence (DNA): TGTGCTAGAAGCTCCGGACTACTGACTTACAATGAGCAGTTCTTC. It translates to CARSSGLLTYNEQFF.

The chain is built from TRBV20-1 and TRBJ2-7; perhaps TRBD1 as D (5 bases). The CDR3 covers 16 residues. The germline CDR1 and CDR2 sequences are DFQATT and SNEGSKA (reference sequence). V was cut by 0 bases and J by 2 bases, with 17 bases left in between. CDR3 DNA: TGCAGTGCTAGAGATGGAAGGGGCGCCTTCCCCTACGAGCAGTACTTC. Translating gives CSARDGRGAFPYEQYF.

The chain carries TRBV7-8 and TRBJ2-7, with TRBD2 matching over 10 bases. The CDR3 length is 15 residues. V was pared by 4 bases and J by 3 bases, with 6 bases of the junction left unmatched. CDR1 and CDR2 (germline): SGHVS, FQNEAQ. The DNA for the CDR3 is TGTGCCAGCAGCTCGATAGCGGGGGGACTCTACGAGCAGTACTTC. Protein sequence: CASSSIAGGLYEQYF. The variable domain in full, completed from reference TRBV7-8 and TRBJ2-7, reads GAGVSQSPRYKVAKRGQDVALRCDPISGHVSLFWYQQALGQGPEFLTYFQNEAQLDKSGLPSDRFFAERPEGSVSTLKIQRTQQEDSAVYLCASSSIAGGLYEQYFGPGTRLTVT.

This clonotype was seen more than once but under ten times. This sequence joins TRBV7-2 and TRBJ2-1, with 7 positions matching TRBD2. The V segment lost 3 bases and the J segment 8 bases; nucleotides outside the gene matches: 7. Germline V gene sequence: CDR1 SGHTA, CDR2 FQGNSA. The CDR3 length is 14 residues. The chain's CDR3 is CASSLDGRMDEQFF. As DNA, the CDR3 is TGTGCCAGCAGCTTGGACGGGAGGATGGATGAGCAGTTCTTC. The full variable domain, with the rest looked up from reference TRBV7-2 and TRBJ2-1, is GAGVSQSPSNKVTEKGKDVELRCDPISGHTALYWYRQSLGQGLEFLIYFQGNSAPDKSGLPSDRFSAERTGGSVSTLTIQRTQQEDSAVYLCASSLDGRMDEQFFGPGTRLTVL.

The chain joins TRBV12-3 or TRBV12-4 to TRBJ1-5, with 7 bases that match TRBD1. The CDR3 loop spans 13 amino acids. After removal of 6 bases from V and 9 bases from J, the junction contained 8 bases not matched to a gene. The CDR3 DNA reads as TGTGCCAGCAGCGACAGGGCCCCTACGCCCCAGCATTTT. It yields the protein CASSDRAPTPQHF.

The chain joins TRBV29-1 to TRBJ2-7, with 9 bases lining up with TRBD2. CDR1 and CDR2 from the germline V gene are SQVTM and ANQGSEA. The CDR3 length is 13 residues. Trimming took 4 bases from V and 4 from J; bases not matched to a gene: 5. CDR3 protein: CSVGDSGRYEQYF. The CDR3 DNA reads TGCAGCGTTGGCGATAGCGGGAGATACGAGCAGTACTTC.

This clonotype was picked up many times. The rearrangement uses TRBV20-1 and TRBJ2-7; tentatively, D is TRBD1 or TRBD2 (5 bases each). Deletions cut 2 bases from V and 5 bases from J, with 7 bases between. The CDR3 totals 11 residues. Germline CDR1 reads DFQATT; CDR2 reads SNEGSKA (reference sequence). CDR3 coding DNA: TGCAGTGCTAGATGGGGGAACGAGCAGTACTTC. Protein product: CSARWGNEQYF.

The chain has TRBV7-6 and TRBJ2-5; D gene unclear. The CDR3 length is 15 residues. Per the germline V gene, CDR1 is SGHVS and CDR2 is FNYEAQ. V gave up 1 base and J gave up 5 bases, with 14 bases separating them. The CDR3 DNA is TGTGCCAGCAGCTTAGGGGCCCTTAACACGGAGACCCAGTACTTC. Its protein product is CASSLGALNTETQYF. The whole variable domain, remainder taken from reference TRBV7-6 and TRBJ2-5, is GAGVSQSPRYKVTKRGQDVALRCDPISGHVSLYWYRQALGQGPEFLTYFNYEAQQDKSGLPNDRFSAERPEGSISTLTIQRTEQRDSAMYRCASSLGALNTETQYFGPGTRLLVL.

The CDR3 DNA reads as TGTGCCAGCAGCCAGGGTCTAGGGAACACTGAAGCTTTCTTT. Its protein is CASSQGLGNTEAFF. This chain uses TRBV3-1 with TRBJ1-1; D remains ambiguous. The germline V and J ends were trimmed by 3 bases and 1 base, with 9 bases remaining between them. CDR1 is LGHDT and CDR2 is YNNKEL in the germline V gene (reference sequence). The CDR3 is made up of 14 amino acids.

A few counts support this clonotype. The chain employs TRBV10-3 and TRBJ2-5; tentatively, D is TRBD1 or TRBD2 (5 bases each). The CDR3 contains 13 residues. Germline V gives CDR1 ENHRY, CDR2 SYGVKD. The germline V and J ends were trimmed by 6 bases and 4 bases, with 12 bases remaining between them. The CDR3: CAISWGWGETQYF. In DNA, the CDR3 is TGTGCCATCAGCTGGGGGTGGGGAGAGACCCAGTACTTC.

The sample holds many counts of this clonotype. The chain links TRBV20-1 to TRBJ2-7; D unresolved. The CDR3 runs to 15 residues. Germline V gives CDR1 DFQATT, CDR2 SNEGSKA (reference sequence). Trimming pared 0 bases from V and 5 bases from J, leaving 17 bases between. DNA for the CDR3: TGCAGTGCTAGAGATGAAGCAAGGTTTGCCCACGAGCAGTACTTC. Its protein is CSARDEARFAHEQYF.

The CDR3: CSALRTGWNTGELFF. CDR3 in DNA: TGCAGTGCCCTGAGGACAGGGTGGAACACCGGGGAGCTGTTTTTT. This sequence joins TRBV20-1 and TRBJ2-2, with TRBD1 matching over 8 bases. Germline V gene lookup returns CDR1 DFQATT and CDR2 SNEGSKA (reference sequence). The CDR3 is 15 amino acids. V lost 6 bases and J lost 1; bases outside the gene matches: 7.

This clonotype was detected many times. The rearrangement links TRBV10-3 to TRBJ2-2, with 9 bases that match TRBD1. The V gene end was trimmed by 6 bases and the J gene end by 5 bases; junction bases not matched to a gene: 4. This CDR3 spans 14 amino acids. CDR1 is ENHRY, CDR2 SYGVKD, per germline. The chain's CDR3 is CAIRTGTGTGELFF. The CDR3 region has the DNA TGTGCCATCAGGACCGGGACAGGGACCGGGGAGCTGTTTTTT.

On this clonotype itself: A much larger clone differs from this one at a single base, so this may be a read error. The rearrangement links TRBV20-1 to TRBJ2-1; perhaps TRBD1 as D (6 bases). The CDR3 covers 16 residues. The V end was cut by 4 bases, the J end by 5 bases, with 21 bases between. CDR1 and CDR2 (germline): DFQATT, SNEGSKA (reference sequence). The CDR3 protein is CSAKNGQRWNNNEQFF. In DNA, the CDR3 is TGCAGTGCTAAGAACGGACAGCGGTGGAACAACAATGAGCAGTTCTTC.

This clonotype has more than one count but fewer than ten. The chain combines TRBV4-2 with TRBJ2-5; D not resolved. Trimming took off 1 base at V and 5 bases at J, with 8 bases between the two ends. The CDR3 consists of 13 residues. Germline V gene data show CDR1 as LGHNA and CDR2 as YNFKEQ. As DNA, the CDR3 is TGTGCCAGCAGCCAAGGGGTTCGGGAGACCCAGTACTTC. Translating it yields CASSQGVRETQYF.

This clonotype was seen many times. The chain is built from TRBV20-1 and TRBJ2-7; D is unresolved. The CDR3 covers 12 residues. The germline CDR1 and CDR2 sequences are DFQATT and SNEGSKA (reference sequence). The CDR3 sequence is CSGRRASYEQYF. The CDR3 nucleotides are TGCAGCGGTCGACGGGCCTCCTACGAGCAGTACTTC.

The chain joins TRBV7-2 to TRBJ1-1, with D uncertain. The CDR3 spans 15 residues. Germline V gene lookup returns CDR1 SGHTA and CDR2 FQGNSA. V was shortened by 1 base and J by 0 bases, with 9 bases between the two germline ends. Here the CDR3 reads CASSLVIEVNTEAFF. CDR3 bases: TGTGCCAGCAGCTTAGTTATTGAAGTGAACACTGAAGCTTTCTTT.

The sample holds many counts of this clonotype. The chain is built from TRBV29-1 and TRBJ2-1; D might be TRBD1 (6 bases). In germline, CDR1 is SQVTM, CDR2 ANQGSEA. V was clipped by 7 bases and J by 0 bases, with 28 bases between them. CDR3 length: 19 residues. The CDR3 reads CSAPSQTGREGYSYNEQFF. CDR3 nucleotide sequence: TGCAGCGCCCCTAGCCAAACAGGGAGAGAGGGATACTCCTACAATGAGCAGTTCTTC.

About this clonotype itself: A much larger clone differs from this one at a single base, so this may be a read error. The genes are TRBV20-1 and TRBJ2-3, with a tentative D call TRBD2 (5 bases). The CDR3 is made up of 15 amino acids. The germline V gene has CDR1 DFQATT and CDR2 SNEGSKA (reference sequence). The chain's CDR3 is CSALNRVASTNTQYF. The CDR3 bases are TGCAGTGCTCTCAATCGAGTAGCTAGCACAAATACGCAGTATTTT.